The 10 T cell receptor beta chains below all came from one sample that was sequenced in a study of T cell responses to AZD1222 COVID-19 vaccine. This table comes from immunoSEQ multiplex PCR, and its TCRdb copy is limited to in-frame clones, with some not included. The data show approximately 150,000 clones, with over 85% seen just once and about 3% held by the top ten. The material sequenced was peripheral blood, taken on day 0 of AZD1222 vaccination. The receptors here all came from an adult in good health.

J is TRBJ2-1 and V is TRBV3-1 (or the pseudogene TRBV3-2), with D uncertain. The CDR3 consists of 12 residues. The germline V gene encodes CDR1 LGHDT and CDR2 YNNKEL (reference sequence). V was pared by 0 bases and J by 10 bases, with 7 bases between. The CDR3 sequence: CASSQDTTEQFF. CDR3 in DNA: TGTGCCAGCAGCCAAGATACAACCGAGCAGTTCTTC.

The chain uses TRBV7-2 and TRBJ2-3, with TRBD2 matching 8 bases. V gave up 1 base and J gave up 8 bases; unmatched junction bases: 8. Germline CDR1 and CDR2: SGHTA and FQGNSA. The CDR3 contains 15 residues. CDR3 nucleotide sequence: TGTGCCAGCAGCTTAGGAGCGGGGGAGGGGGGTACGCAGTATTTT. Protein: CASSLGAGEGGTQYF. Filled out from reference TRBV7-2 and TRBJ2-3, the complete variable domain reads GAGVSQSPSNKVTEKGKDVELRCDPISGHTALYWYRQSLGQGLEFLIYFQGNSAPDKSGLPSDRFSAERTGGSVSTLTIQRTQQEDSAVYLCASSLGAGEGGTQYFGPGTRLTVL.

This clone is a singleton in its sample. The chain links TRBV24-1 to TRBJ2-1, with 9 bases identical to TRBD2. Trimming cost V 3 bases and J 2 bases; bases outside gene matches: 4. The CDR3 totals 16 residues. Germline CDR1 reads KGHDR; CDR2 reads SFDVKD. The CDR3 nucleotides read TGTGCCACCAGTGATCATAGCGGGAGCGCCTACAATGAGCAGTTCTTC. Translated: CATSDHSGSAYNEQFF.

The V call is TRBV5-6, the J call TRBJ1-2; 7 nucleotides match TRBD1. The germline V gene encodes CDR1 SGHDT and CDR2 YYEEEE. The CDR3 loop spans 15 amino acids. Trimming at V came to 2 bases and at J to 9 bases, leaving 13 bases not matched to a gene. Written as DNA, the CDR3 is TGTGCCAGCAGCTTCGGCGGAGGGGGCGATTGGAGCTACACCTTC. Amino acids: CASSFGGGGDWSYTF.

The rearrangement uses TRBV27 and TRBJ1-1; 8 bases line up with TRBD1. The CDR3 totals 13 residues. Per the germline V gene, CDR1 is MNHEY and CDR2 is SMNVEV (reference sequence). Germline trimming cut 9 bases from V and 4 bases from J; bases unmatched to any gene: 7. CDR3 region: CASKDRARTEAFF. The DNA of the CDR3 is TGTGCCAGTAAGGACAGGGCTCGCACTGAAGCTTTCTTT.

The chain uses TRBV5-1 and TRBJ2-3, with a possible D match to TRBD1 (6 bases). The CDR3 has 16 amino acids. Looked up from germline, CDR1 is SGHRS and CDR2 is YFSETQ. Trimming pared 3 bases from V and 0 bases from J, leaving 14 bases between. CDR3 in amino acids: CASSWLLGASTDTQYF. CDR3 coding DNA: TGCGCCAGCAGCTGGCTCTTGGGGGCGAGCACAGATACGCAGTATTTT.

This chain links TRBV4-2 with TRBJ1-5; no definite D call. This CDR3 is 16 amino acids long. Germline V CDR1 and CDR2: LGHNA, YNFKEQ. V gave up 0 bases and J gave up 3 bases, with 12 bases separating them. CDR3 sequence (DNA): TGTGCCAGCAGCCAAGATATGAACACGATCAATCAGCCCCAGCATTTT. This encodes CASSQDMNTINQPQHF.

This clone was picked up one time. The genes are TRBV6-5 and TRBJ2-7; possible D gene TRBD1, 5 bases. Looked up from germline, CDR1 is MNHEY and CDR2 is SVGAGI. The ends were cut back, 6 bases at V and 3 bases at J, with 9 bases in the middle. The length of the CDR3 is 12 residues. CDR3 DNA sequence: TGTGCCAGCAGCTCCGACAGCTACGAGCAGTACTTC. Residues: CASSSDSYEQYF.

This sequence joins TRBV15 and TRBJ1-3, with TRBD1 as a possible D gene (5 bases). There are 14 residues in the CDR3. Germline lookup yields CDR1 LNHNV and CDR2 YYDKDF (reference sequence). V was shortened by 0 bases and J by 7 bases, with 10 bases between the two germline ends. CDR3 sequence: CATSRESGSNTIYF. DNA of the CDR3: TGTGCCACCAGCAGAGAGTCAGGGTCCAACACCATATATTTT.

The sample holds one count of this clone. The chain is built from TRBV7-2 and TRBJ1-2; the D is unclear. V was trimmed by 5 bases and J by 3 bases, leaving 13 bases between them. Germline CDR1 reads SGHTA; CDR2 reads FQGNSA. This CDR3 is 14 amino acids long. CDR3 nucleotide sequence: TGTGCCAGCAGCCCATGGGTTTCGGACTATGGCTACACCTTC. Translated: CASSPWVSDYGYTF.